The 9 T cell receptor beta chains below all came from one sample that was sequenced in a study of CD8+CD57+ T cells in acquired aplastic anemia. CD8+CD57+ cell expansion, shown by flow cytometry, had occurred in the patients selected for sequencing. Using genomic DNA as the template, TCR beta VDJ and CDR3 profiling was carried out. TCRdb ran MiXCR on the reads and lists one entry per CDR3 protein. The sample holds some 200,000 distinct CDR3 sequences, under 55% seen once. The sample comprised sorted CD4+, CD8+, or CD8+CD57+ T cells (not recorded which) from PBMCs. These receptors were taken from a human donor with aplastic anemia.

This clonotype was counted many times. The chain combines TRBV20-1 with TRBJ2-7; the D is unclear. Germline V gives CDR1 DFQATT, CDR2 SNEGSKA (reference sequence). V gave up 3 bases and J gave up 0 bases, with 9 bases separating them. The CDR3 sequence is 13 residues long. The CDR3 DNA reads TGCAGTGCTAGGGAACTTCACTCCTACGAGCAGTACTTC. Its protein is CSARELHSYEQYF.

This clonotype was detected only a few times. V usage is TRBV5-1 and J usage is TRBJ2-2; D is unclear. The V gene's germline CDR1 is SGHRS and CDR2 YFSETQ. The V end lost 0 bases, the J end lost 8 bases, and 5 bases lay between the germline ends. The CDR3 covers 12 residues. CDR3 DNA: TGCGCCAGCAGCTTGGAGACAGGGGAGCTGTTTTTT. As protein: CASSLETGELFF.

This clonotype was counted ten times or more. Here the CDR3 reads CASRGNANTGELFF. The CDR3 DNA reads TGTGCCAGCAGGGGAAACGCGAACACCGGGGAGCTGTTTTTT. The chain recombines TRBV7-9 with TRBJ2-2; no definite D call. Germline V gives CDR1 SEHNR, CDR2 FQNEAQ (reference sequence). V lost 6 bases, J lost 0 bases, and 8 bases lay in between. CDR3 length: 14 amino acids.

This clonotype was detected many times. The chain combines TRBV12-3 or TRBV12-4 with TRBJ2-1; D could derive from TRBD1 or TRBD2 (5 bases each). The V gene lost 3 bases and the J gene lost 0 bases, with 9 bases spanning the gap. The CDR3 runs 15 residues. The CDR3 region is CASSFLGTSYNEQFF. The CDR3, as DNA: TGTGCCAGCAGTTTCCTGGGGACCTCCTACAATGAGCAGTTCTTC.

This clonotype was picked up a small number of times. This chain connects TRBV19 to TRBJ1-2; TRBD1 aligns across 9 bases. The CDR3 is 15 amino acids. In germline, CDR1 is LNHDA, CDR2 SQIVND (reference sequence). The trim removed 9 bases at V and 4 bases at J, leaving 12 bases unmatched. The CDR3 sequence: CASSPSGTGIYGYTF. The CDR3 region has the DNA TGTGCCAGCAGTCCCTCCGGGACAGGGATCTATGGCTACACCTTC.

The chain employs TRBV5-1 and TRBJ1-1; D is perhaps TRBD1 (5 bases). Trimming shortened V by 4 bases and J by 5 bases, and 15 bases separated the two germline ends. The CDR3 consists of 14 residues. Germline V gene lookup returns CDR1 SGHRS and CDR2 YFSETQ. The CDR3 coding sequence is TGCGCCAGCAGCGGAATAGAGAGGGGAACTGAAGCTTTCTTT. Encoded protein: CASSGIERGTEAFF.

The gene calls are TRBV30 and TRBJ1-6, with TRBD1 as a possible D gene (5 bases). This CDR3 is 15 amino acids long. Germline CDR1 GTSNPN, CDR2 SVGIG (reference sequence). The V gene lost 0 bases and the J gene lost 10 bases, with 16 bases spanning the gap. The CDR3 bases are TGTGCCTGGAGTGTAGGAGGGGACTTTGGATCACCCCTCCACTTT. Encoded protein: CAWSVGGDFGSPLHF.

This clonotype was detected ten times or more. The chain recombines TRBV2 with TRBJ1-1, with D perhaps TRBD1 (6 bases). The germline V gene has CDR1 SNHLY and CDR2 FYNNEI. V shed 4 bases and J shed 4 bases, with 16 bases lying between them. This CDR3 is 15 amino acids long. The CDR3 nucleotides are TGTGCCAGCAGTGGGGGGATTAGGGGGGGCACTGAAGCTTTCTTT. Translated: CASSGGIRGGTEAFF. Full variable domain (outside the CDR3, taken from reference TRBV2 and TRBJ1-1): EPEVTQTPSHQVTQMGQEVILRCVPISNHLYFYWYRQILGQKVEFLVSFYNNEISEKSEIFDDQFSVERPDGSNFTLKIRSTKLEDSAMYFCASSGGIRGGTEAFFGQGTRLTVV.

This clonotype was observed at least ten times. The J gene is TRBJ2-3, the V gene TRBV3-1; TRBD1 matches at 7 bases. Looked up from germline, CDR1 is LGHDT and CDR2 is YNNKEL (reference sequence). Trimming took 3 bases from V and 4 from J; bases not matched to a gene: 4. The CDR3 contains 14 residues. DNA of the CDR3: TGTGCCAGCAGCCAGACAGGGCGGGCAGATACGCAGTATTTT. Its protein is CASSQTGRADTQYF.